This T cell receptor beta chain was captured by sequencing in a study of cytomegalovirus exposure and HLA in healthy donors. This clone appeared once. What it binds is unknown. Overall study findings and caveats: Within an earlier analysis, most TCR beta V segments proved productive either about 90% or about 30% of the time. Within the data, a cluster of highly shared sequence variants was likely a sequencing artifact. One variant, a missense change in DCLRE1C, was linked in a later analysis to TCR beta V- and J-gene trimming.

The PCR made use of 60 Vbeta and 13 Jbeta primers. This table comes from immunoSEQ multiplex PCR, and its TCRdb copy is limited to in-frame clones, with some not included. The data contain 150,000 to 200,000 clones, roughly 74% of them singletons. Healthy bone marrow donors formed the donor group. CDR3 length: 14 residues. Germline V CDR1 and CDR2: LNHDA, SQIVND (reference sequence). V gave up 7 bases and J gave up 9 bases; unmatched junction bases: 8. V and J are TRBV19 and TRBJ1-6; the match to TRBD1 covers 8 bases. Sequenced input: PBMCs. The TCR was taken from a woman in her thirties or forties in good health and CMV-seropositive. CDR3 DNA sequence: TGTGCCAGTACCGCCGGGACAGGTTTTTCACCCCTCCACTTT. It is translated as CASTAGTGFSPLHF.